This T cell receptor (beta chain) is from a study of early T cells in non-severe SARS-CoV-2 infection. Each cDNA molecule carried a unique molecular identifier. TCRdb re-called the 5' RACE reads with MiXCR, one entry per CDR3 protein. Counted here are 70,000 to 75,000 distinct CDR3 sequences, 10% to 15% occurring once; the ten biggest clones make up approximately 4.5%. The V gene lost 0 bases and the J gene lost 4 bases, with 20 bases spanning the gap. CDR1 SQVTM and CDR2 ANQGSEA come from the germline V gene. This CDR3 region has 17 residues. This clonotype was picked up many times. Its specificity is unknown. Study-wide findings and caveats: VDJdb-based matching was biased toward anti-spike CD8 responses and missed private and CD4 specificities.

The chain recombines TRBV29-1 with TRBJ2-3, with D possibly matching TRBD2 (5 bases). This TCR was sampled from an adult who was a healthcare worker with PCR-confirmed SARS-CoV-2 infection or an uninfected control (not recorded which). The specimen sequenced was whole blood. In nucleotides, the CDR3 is TGCAGCGTTGAAGATGGGTTACTAGAAGGTTCGGCAGATACGCAGTATTTT. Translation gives CSVEDGLLEGSADTQYF.